Shown below are 23 T cell receptor beta chains from a single sample sequenced in a study of PD-1 blockade in mismatch repair-deficient tumors (dated by TCRdb to about 2017). The protocol used for the library was the immunoSEQ multiplex PCR assay. TCRdb provides this immuneACCESS table in a form limited to in-frame rearrangements. Some clones are lacking; in checked studies, under half of them reflect an unresolved V gene, and why the rest are absent is not known. The sample table lists some 100,000 clones, approximately 83% of them with a count of one. The top ten clonotypes cover around 6.5% of the sample. Source: peripheral blood, taken approximately 35 weeks after starting pembrolizumab. These receptors originate from an adult with mismatch repair-deficient cancer.

CDR3 in DNA: TGTGCCAGCAGCCCCCCGGGGTCTGCGCGGAATGGCTACACCTTC. As protein: CASSPPGSARNGYTF. The rearrangement links TRBV27 to TRBJ1-2; D uncertain. This CDR3 region has 15 residues. Germline V gene data show CDR1 as MNHEY and CDR2 as SMNVEV (reference sequence). Trimming took 6 bases from V and 6 from J, leaving 20 bases between them.

The chain links TRBV6-6 to TRBJ1-2; D remains ambiguous. The CDR3 is 13 residues long. Trimming took 2 bases from V and 8 from J, leaving 12 bases between them. Per the germline V gene, CDR1 is MNHNY and CDR2 is SVGAGI (reference sequence). The CDR3 sequence: CASSYLTGAGYTF. CDR3 DNA: TGTGCCAGCAGTTACCTGACGGGTGCGGGCTACACCTTC.

In regard to this clone: Its ends do not fully match the called genes, so a read error is possible. The chain combines TRBV7-7 with TRBJ2-3, with 11 bases matching TRBD1. Germline CDR1 and CDR2: SSHAT and FNYEAQ (reference sequence). This CDR3 region has 14 residues. This CDR3 is CASSPGQGADTQYF. CDR3 coding DNA: TGTGCTAGCAGCCCAGGACAGGGGGCGGATACGCAGTATTTT.

The rearrangement uses TRBV30 and TRBJ2-7; D remains ambiguous. V was pared by 6 bases and J by 6 bases, with 12 bases between. Germline values: CDR1 GTSNPN, CDR2 SVGIG (reference sequence). The CDR3 covers 11 residues. The CDR3 DNA follows: TGTGCCTGTTTTATATCCGTCGAGCAGTACTTC. It codes for CACFISVEQYF.

The chain is built from TRBV10-3 and TRBJ1-4; possibly TRBD1 for D (5 bases). The germline V and J ends were trimmed by 8 bases and 6 bases, with 16 bases remaining between them. From germline, CDR1 is ENHRY and CDR2 SYGVKD. CDR3 size: 14 residues. The CDR3 here is CAIRGGGSDEKLFF. Written as DNA, the CDR3 is TGTGCCATCCGCGGGGGGGGAAGCGATGAAAAACTGTTTTTT.

J is TRBJ2-1 and V is TRBV5-4, with D tentatively TRBD2 (6 bases). Per the germline V gene, CDR1 is SGHNT and CDR2 is YYREEE (reference sequence). V shed 0 bases and J shed 7 bases, with 14 bases lying between them. The CDR3 consists of 15 residues. CDR3 in DNA: TGTGCCAGCAGCTTGGTGTCGGGAGTACGGAATGAGCAGTTCTTC. Protein product: CASSLVSGVRNEQFF.

The chain has TRBV28 and TRBJ2-5; 9 positions match TRBD1. The CDR3 contains 13 residues. With 2 bases clipped from V and 11 bases from J, the junction kept 6 bases outside the gene matches. Per the germline V gene, CDR1 is MDHEN and CDR2 is SYDVKM. The CDR3 DNA reads as TGTGCCAGCAGTTTACCGGGACAGGGAGGGCAGTACTTC. Protein sequence: CASSLPGQGGQYF.

This chain joins TRBV6-1 and TRBJ1-2; D is uncertain. Germline loops: CDR1 MNHNS, CDR2 SASEGT. CDR3 size: 14 residues. Trimming pared 2 bases from V and 3 bases from J, leaving 10 bases between. The CDR3 nucleotides read TGTGCCAGCAGTGAATCTCAGGAGTACTATGGCTACACCTTC. It encodes CASSESQEYYGYTF.

The chain links TRBV27 to TRBJ2-7; 8 bases fit TRBD1. V gave up 5 bases and J gave up 2 bases; unmatched junction bases: 8. There are 15 residues in the CDR3. From germline, CDR1 is MNHEY and CDR2 SMNVEV (reference sequence). The CDR3 is CASSARQGLTYEQYF. DNA of the CDR3: TGTGCCAGCAGTGCCCGACAGGGGCTCACCTACGAGCAGTACTTC.

The chain links TRBV29-1 to TRBJ1-1; a weak D match, TRBD1 (6 bases). V lost 1 base, J lost 3 bases, and 12 bases lay in between. Germline assignment: CDR1 SQVTM and CDR2 ANQGSEA. The CDR3 totals 14 residues. This chain's CDR3 is CSVEVRGLYTEAFF. The CDR3 DNA is TGCAGCGTTGAAGTCAGGGGTTTGTACACTGAAGCTTTCTTT.

The V gene is TRBV19, the J gene TRBJ1-1; 7 positions match TRBD1. In germline, CDR1 is LNHDA, CDR2 SQIVND (reference sequence). V dropped 5 bases and J dropped 3; count of bases not matched to a gene: 9. The CDR3 has 15 amino acids. This CDR3 reads CASSPQGEFDTEAFF. CDR3 bases: TGTGCCAGTAGTCCTCAGGGGGAGTTTGACACTGAAGCTTTCTTT. The full variable domain, with the rest looked up from reference TRBV19 and TRBJ1-1, is DGGITQSPKYLFRKEGQNVTLSCEQNLNHDAMYWYRQDPGQGLRLIYYSQIVNDFQKGDIAEGYSVSREKKESFPLTVTSAQKNPTAFYLCASSPQGEFDTEAFFGQGTRLTVV.

CDR3 in amino acids: CASSRDAGSNQPQHF. DNA for the CDR3: TGTGCCAGCAGCCGGGATGCTGGGAGCAATCAGCCCCAGCATTTT. The chain employs TRBV2 and TRBJ1-5; D remains ambiguous. This CDR3 has 15 amino acids. CDR1 and CDR2 (germline): SNHLY, FYNNEI. V was cut by 6 bases and J by 1 base, with 13 bases left in between.

The chain employs TRBV9 and TRBJ2-1, with 11 positions matching TRBD2. This CDR3 contains 17 residues. V gave up 3 bases and J gave up 0 bases; unmatched junction bases: 5. From germline, CDR1 is SGDLS and CDR2 YYNGEE. The CDR3 protein is CASSAGLAGPSYNEQFF. DNA of the CDR3: TGTGCCAGCAGCGCCGGACTAGCGGGCCCCTCCTACAATGAGCAGTTCTTC.

V and J are TRBV7-9 and TRBJ2-5; 7 nucleotides match TRBD2. Germline CDR1 reads SEHNR; CDR2 reads FQNEAQ (reference sequence). Trimming removed 3 bases from V and 3 bases from J; junction bases left unmatched: 7. The CDR3 has 15 amino acids. Here the CDR3 reads CASSFSGRVEETQYF. DNA of the CDR3: TGTGCCAGCAGCTTTAGTGGGAGGGTAGAAGAGACCCAGTACTTC.

This chain joins TRBV4-1 and TRBJ2-1; 12 nucleotides line up with TRBD2. In germline, CDR1 is MGHRA, CDR2 YSYEKL. The ends lost 6 bases at V and 2 bases at J; junction bases unmatched: 5. The CDR3 has 16 residues. This chain's CDR3 is CASRTSGSVTYNEQFF. The CDR3, as DNA: TGCGCCAGCAGGACTAGCGGGAGCGTGACCTACAATGAGCAGTTCTTC.

J is TRBJ2-7 and V is TRBV30, with 8 bases lining up with TRBD2. Germline V gene data show CDR1 as GTSNPN and CDR2 as SVGIG (reference sequence). V gave up 2 bases and J gave up 3 bases; unmatched junction bases: 12. CDR3 length: 16 amino acids. CDR3 loop: CAWSPLFGGRFYEQYF. The CDR3, as DNA: TGTGCCTGGAGTCCCCTTTTCGGCGGGAGGTTCTACGAGCAGTACTTC.

The chain employs TRBV9 and TRBJ2-1; D might be TRBD1 (6 bases). The germline CDR1 and CDR2 sequences are SGDLS and YYNGEE. The CDR3 has 14 amino acids. Trimming took 4 bases from V and 9 from J, leaving 17 bases between them. The CDR3 here is CASSPQTGFGEQFF. Written as DNA, the CDR3 is TGTGCCAGCAGCCCCCAAACAGGGTTTGGTGAGCAGTTCTTC.

The table lists this clone with a few counts. The chain uses TRBV19 and TRBJ2-7, with TRBD2 matching 10 bases. Trimming removed 5 bases from V and 9 bases from J; junction bases left unmatched: 13. The CDR3 is made up of 15 amino acids. Germline CDR1 is LNHDA and CDR2 is SQIVND (reference sequence). The CDR3 reads CASSSGLAAVPGQYF. The CDR3 DNA follows: TGTGCCAGTAGTTCCGGACTAGCGGCGGTCCCTGGGCAGTACTTC.

The V call is TRBV18, the J call TRBJ1-1, with 9 bases aligning to TRBD1. After removal of 3 bases from V and 4 bases from J, the junction contained 15 bases not matched to a gene. Germline V gene sequence: CDR1 KGHSH, CDR2 LQKENI. This CDR3 contains 18 residues. CDR3 residues: CASSPFSGTGLPLTEAFF. CDR3 nucleotides: TGTGCCAGCTCACCTTTTTCCGGGACAGGGTTACCGCTCACTGAAGCTTTCTTT.

This chain connects TRBV29-1 to TRBJ2-6; the D gene could be TRBD1 or TRBD2 (5 bases each). Per germline, CDR1 SQVTM and CDR2 ANQGSEA. Trimming took 5 bases from V and 4 from J, leaving 9 bases between them. There are 13 residues in the CDR3. In DNA, the CDR3 is TGCAGCGTTTTCGGGGCAGGGGCCAACGTCCTGACTTTC. Translation gives CSVFGAGANVLTF.

The J gene is TRBJ2-1, the V gene TRBV7-2; D possibly corresponds to TRBD2 (5 bases). This CDR3 region has 15 residues. Germline CDR1 and CDR2: SGHTA and FQGNSA. Trimming cost V 7 bases and J 2 bases, with 15 bases left between them. The DNA of the CDR3 is TGTGCCAGCAACAAAATGACTACCACCTACAATGAGCAGTTCTTC. This sequence encodes CASNKMTTTYNEQFF.

The chain uses TRBV10-3 and TRBJ1-5, with D perhaps matching TRBD1 (6 bases). With 6 bases removed from V and 3 bases from J, the gap between germline ends came to 18 bases. The CDR3 is made up of 16 amino acids. Germline loops: CDR1 ENHRY, CDR2 SYGVKD. CDR3 region: CAISERGGKANQPQHF. DNA of the CDR3: TGTGCCATCAGCGAAAGGGGGGGGAAGGCCAATCAGCCCCAGCATTTT.

The chain is built from TRBV5-1 and TRBJ1-2; a weak D match, TRBD1 (5 bases). The length of the CDR3 is 16 residues. Germline lookup yields CDR1 SGHRS and CDR2 YFSETQ. The ends were cut back, 2 bases at V and 6 bases at J, with 20 bases in the middle. The CDR3 region is CASSLRSGPSRDGYTF. DNA for the CDR3: TGCGCCAGCAGCTTAAGATCGGGGCCCTCAAGGGATGGCTACACCTTC.